This is a list of T cell receptor beta chains from one sample in a study of shared clonotypes between healthy human individuals. Generated by immunoSEQ multiplex PCR, the TCRdb table keeps only in-frame clones and is missing some. The sample carries nearly 600,000 clones, roughly 95% recorded once. The sample consisted of naive CD8+ T cells sorted from blood. Receptor source: a woman in her twenties or thirties in good health. Each CDR3 is given with its conserved first and last residue. The D gene is left open where the match is weak. Clone size appears in some rows only: once, few, many, or a class for an expanded clone.

V: TRBV5-1
D: NA
size: NA
J: TRBJ2-1
CDR3: CASKGDPWEERQFF
DNA: TGCGCCAGCAAGGGGGACCCCTGGGAAGAACGGCAGTTCTTC

V: TRBV30
D: NA
size: NA
J: TRBJ1-1
CDR3: CAWSVGVGKNTEAFF
DNA: TGTGCCTGGAGTGTAGGGGTAGGGAAGAACACTGAAGCTTTCTTT

V: TRBV7-9
D: NA
size: NA
J: TRBJ1-1
CDR3: CASSPSGRTEAFF
DNA: TGTGCCAGCAGCCCTTCTGGCAGGACTGAAGCTTTCTTT

V: TRBV5-1
D: NA
size: once
J: TRBJ1-1
CDR3: CASSLAGGYEAFF
DNA: TGCGCCAGCAGCTTGGCCGGTGGGTATGAAGCTTTCTTT

V: TRBV5-6
D: TRBD2
size: NA
J: TRBJ2-7
CDR3: CASSPTGGYEQYF
DNA: TGTGCCAGCAGCCCCACGGGGGGTTACGAGCAGTACTTC

V: TRBV14
D: NA
size: NA
J: TRBJ2-7
CDR3: CASSQEQGFGSVYEQYF
DNA: TGTGCCAGCAGCCAAGAACAGGGATTTGGGTCTGTCTACGAGCAGTACTTC

V: TRBV19
D: NA
size: once
J: TRBJ2-3
CDR3: CASRRTDAWDTQYF
DNA: TGTGCCAGTAGAAGGACAGACGCATGGGATACGCAGTATTTT

V: TRBV10-1
D: TRBD1
size: NA
J: TRBJ2-7
CDR3: CASSETGGNEQYF
DNA: TGCGCCAGCAGTGAAACAGGGGGCAACGAGCAGTACTTC

V: TRBV28
D: NA
size: many
J: TRBJ1-1
CDR3: CASSQTTEAFF
DNA: TGTGCCAGCAGTCAGACCACTGAAGCTTTCTTT

V: TRBV27
D: NA
size: NA
J: TRBJ2-7
CDR3: CASSSGYEQYF
DNA: TGTGCCAGCAGTTCTGGCTACGAGCAGTACTTC

V: TRBV7-8
D: TRBD1
size: NA
J: TRBJ1-5
CDR3: CASSLGPSQGAQPQHF
DNA: TGTGCCAGCAGCTTAGGCCCCTCGCAGGGGGCACAGCCCCAGCATTTT

V: TRBV13
D: TRBD2
size: NA
J: TRBJ2-7
CDR3: CASSQGLASYEQYF
DNA: TGTGCCAGCAGCCAGGGACTAGCCTCCTACGAGCAGTACTTC

V: TRBV5-8
D: NA
size: NA
J: TRBJ1-4
CDR3: CASSLGELESDRRKLFF
DNA: TGTGCCAGCAGCTTGGGGGAGCTGGAGAGTGATCGCCGAAAACTGTTTTTT

V: TRBV27
D: NA
size: NA
J: TRBJ1-1
CDR3: CASSYTLGNTEAFF
DNA: TGTGCCAGCAGTTACACCCTCGGGAACACTGAAGCTTTCTTT

V: TRBV27
D: NA
size: NA
J: TRBJ2-1
CDR3: CASSTGNNEQFF
DNA: TGTGCCAGCAGTACCGGGAACAATGAGCAGTTCTTC

V: TRBV27
D: NA
size: NA
J: TRBJ2-3
CDR3: CASSPGIRGDTQYF
DNA: TGTGCCAGCAGTCCGGGAATCCGGGGGGATACGCAGTATTTT

V: TRBV7-9
D: TRBD1
size: NA
J: TRBJ2-6
CDR3: CASSPQGAHPSGANVLTF
DNA: TGTGCCAGCAGCCCACAGGGGGCGCACCCCTCTGGGGCCAACGTCCTGACTTTC

V: TRBV29-1
D: NA
size: NA
J: TRBJ1-1
CDR3: CSGAGLSTEAFF
DNA: TGCAGCGGGGCCGGATTGAGCACTGAAGCTTTCTTT

V: TRBV27
D: NA
size: NA
J: TRBJ2-2
CDR3: CASSLWAGMGPDNTGELFF
DNA: TGTGCCAGCAGTTTATGGGCAGGGATGGGCCCCGACAACACCGGGGAGCTGTTTTTT

V: TRBV5-6
D: NA
size: once
J: TRBJ1-5
CDR3: CASSFSGVNQPQHF
DNA: TGTGCCAGCAGCTTCTCGGGGGTCAATCAGCCCCAGCATTTT

V: TRBV28
D: TRBD1
size: NA
J: TRBJ2-2
CDR3: CASSDYQGAGGELFF
DNA: TGTGCCAGCAGTGATTACCAGGGGGCGGGCGGGGAGCTGTTTTTT

V: TRBV29-1
D: NA
size: once
J: TRBJ2-7
CDR3: CSGQIAYEQYF
DNA: TGCAGCGGGCAGATTGCCTACGAGCAGTACTTC

V: TRBV13
D: TRBD2
size: NA
J: TRBJ2-2
CDR3: CASSPLAGETGELFF
DNA: TGTGCCAGCAGCCCTCTCGCGGGGGAGACCGGGGAGCTGTTTTTT

V: TRBV10-3
D: NA
size: NA
J: TRBJ2-3
CDR3: CAISEWGRTDTQYF
DNA: TGTGCCATCAGTGAGTGGGGACGCACAGATACGCAGTATTTT

V: TRBV28
D: NA
size: NA
J: TRBJ1-1
CDR3: CASRFRGGTEAFF
DNA: TGTGCCAGCAGATTTCGGGGAGGCACTGAAGCTTTCTTT

V: TRBV6-5
D: NA
size: NA
J: TRBJ2-7
CDR3: CASSYTNQHYEQYF
DNA: TGTGCCAGCAGTTATACCAACCAACACTACGAGCAGTACTTC

V: TRBV7-8
D: TRBD1
size: NA
J: TRBJ2-7
CDR3: CASSFGTGDLYEQYF
DNA: TGTGCCAGCAGCTTTGGGACAGGGGACCTCTACGAGCAGTACTTC

V: TRBV2
D: TRBD1
size: NA
J: TRBJ2-7
CDR3: CACMQGADEQYF
DNA: TGTGCCTGTATGCAGGGGGCAGACGAGCAGTACTTC

V: TRBV4-1
D: TRBD2
size: NA
J: TRBJ2-1
CDR3: CASSLTGEGQDNEQFF
DNA: TGCGCCAGCAGCCTAACCGGGGAGGGCCAGGACAATGAGCAGTTCTTC

V: TRBV2
D: TRBD1
size: NA
J: TRBJ1-5
CDR3: CASNKTGGYHSNQPQHF
DNA: TGTGCCAGCAACAAGACAGGGGGCTACCATAGCAATCAGCCCCAGCATTTT

V: TRBV10-1
D: TRBD1
size: NA
J: TRBJ2-7
CDR3: CASSEGTGIEQYF
DNA: TGCGCCAGCAGTGAGGGGACAGGAATCGAGCAGTACTTC

V: TRBV25-1
D: TRBD2
size: NA
J: TRBJ2-3
CDR3: CASSESPRTSGITDTQYF
DNA: TGTGCCAGCAGTGAATCGCCGCGGACTAGCGGGATCACAGATACGCAGTATTTT